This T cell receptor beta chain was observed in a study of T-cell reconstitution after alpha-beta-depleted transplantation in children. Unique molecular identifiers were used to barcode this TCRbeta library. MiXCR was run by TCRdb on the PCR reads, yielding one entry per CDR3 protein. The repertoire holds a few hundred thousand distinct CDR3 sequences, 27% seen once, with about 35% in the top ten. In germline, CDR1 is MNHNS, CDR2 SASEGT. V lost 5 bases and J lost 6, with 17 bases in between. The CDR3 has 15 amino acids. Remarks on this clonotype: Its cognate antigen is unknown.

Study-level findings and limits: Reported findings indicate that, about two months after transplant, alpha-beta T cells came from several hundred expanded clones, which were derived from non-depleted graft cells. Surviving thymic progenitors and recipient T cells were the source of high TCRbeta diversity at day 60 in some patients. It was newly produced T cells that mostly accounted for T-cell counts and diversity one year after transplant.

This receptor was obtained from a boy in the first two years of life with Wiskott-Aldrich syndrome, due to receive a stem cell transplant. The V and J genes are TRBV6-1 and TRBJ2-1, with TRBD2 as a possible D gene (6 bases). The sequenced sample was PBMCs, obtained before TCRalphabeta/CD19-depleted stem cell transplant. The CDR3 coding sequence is TGTGCCAGCAGTCTGAGGGGCGGAGGGCCCAATGAGCAGTTCTTC. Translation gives CASSLRGGGPNEQFF.